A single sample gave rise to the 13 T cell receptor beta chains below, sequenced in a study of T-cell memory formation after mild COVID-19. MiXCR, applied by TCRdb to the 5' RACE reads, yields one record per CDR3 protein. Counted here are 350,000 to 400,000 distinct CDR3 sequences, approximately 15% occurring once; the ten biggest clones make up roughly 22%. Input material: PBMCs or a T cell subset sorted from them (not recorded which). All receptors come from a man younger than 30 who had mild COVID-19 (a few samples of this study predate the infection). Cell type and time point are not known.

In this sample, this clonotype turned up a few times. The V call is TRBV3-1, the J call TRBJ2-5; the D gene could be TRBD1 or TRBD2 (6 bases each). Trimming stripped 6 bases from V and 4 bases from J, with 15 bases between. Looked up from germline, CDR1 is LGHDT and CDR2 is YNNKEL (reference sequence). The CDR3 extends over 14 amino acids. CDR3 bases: TGTGCCAGCAGGCCTCTCGGGGGCGGAGAGACCCAGTACTTC. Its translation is CASRPLGGGETQYF.

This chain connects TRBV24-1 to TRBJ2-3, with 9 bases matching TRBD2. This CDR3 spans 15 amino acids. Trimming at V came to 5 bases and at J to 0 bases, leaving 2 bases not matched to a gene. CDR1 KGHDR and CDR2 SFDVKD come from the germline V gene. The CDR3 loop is CATSALAGSTDTQYF. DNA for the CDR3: TGTGCCACCAGTGCCCTAGCGGGAAGCACAGATACGCAGTATTTT.

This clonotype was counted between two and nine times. CDR3 DNA sequence: TGCGCCAGCAGCAAGCTGAACAGGGGACCACGTCTCGACACTGAAGCTTTCTTT. This translates into CASSKLNRGPRLDTEAFF. J is TRBJ1-1 and V is TRBV5-1; 7 positions match TRBD1. J was trimmed by 3 bases and V by 4 bases; bases with no gene match: 18. CDR1 SGHRS and CDR2 YFSETQ come from the germline V gene. This CDR3 has 18 residues.

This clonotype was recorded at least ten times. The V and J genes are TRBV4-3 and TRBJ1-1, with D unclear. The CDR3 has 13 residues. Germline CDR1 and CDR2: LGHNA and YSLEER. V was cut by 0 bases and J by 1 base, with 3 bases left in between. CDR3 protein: CASSQEQNTEAFF. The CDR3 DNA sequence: TGCGCCAGCAGCCAAGAGCAGAACACTGAAGCTTTCTTT.

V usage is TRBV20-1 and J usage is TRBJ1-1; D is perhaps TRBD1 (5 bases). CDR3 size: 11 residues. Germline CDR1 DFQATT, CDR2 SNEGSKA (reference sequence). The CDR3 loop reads CRGEDNTEAFF. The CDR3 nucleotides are TGCAGGGGGGAGGATAACACTGAAGCTTTCTTT.

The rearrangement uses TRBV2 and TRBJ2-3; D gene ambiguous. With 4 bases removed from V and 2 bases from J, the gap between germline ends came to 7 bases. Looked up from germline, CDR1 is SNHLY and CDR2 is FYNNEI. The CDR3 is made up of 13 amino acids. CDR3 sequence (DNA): TGTGCCAGCAGTGTGGAACACACAGATACGCAGTATTTT. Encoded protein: CASSVEHTDTQYF.

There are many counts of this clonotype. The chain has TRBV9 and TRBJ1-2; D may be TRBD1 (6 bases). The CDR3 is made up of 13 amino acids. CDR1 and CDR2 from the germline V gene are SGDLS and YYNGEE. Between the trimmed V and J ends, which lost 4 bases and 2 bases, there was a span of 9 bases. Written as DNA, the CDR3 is TGTGCCAGCAGCACAACAGGGAACTATGGCTACACCTTC. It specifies CASSTTGNYGYTF.

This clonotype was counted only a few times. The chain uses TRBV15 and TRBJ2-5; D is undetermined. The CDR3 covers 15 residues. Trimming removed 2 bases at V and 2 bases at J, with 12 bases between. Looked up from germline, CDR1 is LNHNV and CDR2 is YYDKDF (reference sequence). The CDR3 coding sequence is TGTGCCACCAGCAGATACGGACGCTTGCAAGAGACCCAGTACTTC. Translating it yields CATSRYGRLQETQYF.

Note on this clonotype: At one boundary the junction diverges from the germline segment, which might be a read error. The CDR3 sequence: CASSRGLSGGETQYF. DNA of the CDR3: TGTGCTAGCAGCCGAGGGCTTAGCGGGGGCGAGACCCAGTACTTC. The chain recombines TRBV7-7 with TRBJ2-5, with TRBD2 matching over 9 bases. The CDR3 sequence is 15 residues long. Looked up from germline, CDR1 is SSHAT and CDR2 is FNYEAQ (reference sequence).

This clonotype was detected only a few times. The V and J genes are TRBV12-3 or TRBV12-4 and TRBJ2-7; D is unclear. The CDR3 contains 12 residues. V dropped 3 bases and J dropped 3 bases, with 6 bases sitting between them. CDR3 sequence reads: CASSFTGYEQYF. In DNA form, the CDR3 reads TGTGCCAGCAGTTTTACCGGCTACGAGCAGTACTTC.

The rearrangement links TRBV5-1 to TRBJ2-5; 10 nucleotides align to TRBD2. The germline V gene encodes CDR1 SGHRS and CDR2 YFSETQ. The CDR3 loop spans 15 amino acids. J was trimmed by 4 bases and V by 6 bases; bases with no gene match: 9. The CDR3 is CASTPSGGGRETQYF. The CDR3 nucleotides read TGCGCCAGCACCCCTAGCGGGGGAGGGAGAGAGACCCAGTACTTC.

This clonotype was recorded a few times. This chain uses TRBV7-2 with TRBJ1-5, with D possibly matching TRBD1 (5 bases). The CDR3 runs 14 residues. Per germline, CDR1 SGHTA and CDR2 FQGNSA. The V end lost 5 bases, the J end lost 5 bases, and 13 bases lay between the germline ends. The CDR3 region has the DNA TGTGCCAGCAGCCGAGCAGGGATACATCAGCCCCAGCATTTT. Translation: CASSRAGIHQPQHF. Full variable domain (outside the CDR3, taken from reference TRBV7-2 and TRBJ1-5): GAGVSQSPSNKVTEKGKDVELRCDPISGHTALYWYRQSLGQGLEFLIYFQGNSAPDKSGLPSDRFSAERTGGSVSTLTIQRTQQEDSAVYLCASSRAGIHQPQHFGDGTRLSIL.

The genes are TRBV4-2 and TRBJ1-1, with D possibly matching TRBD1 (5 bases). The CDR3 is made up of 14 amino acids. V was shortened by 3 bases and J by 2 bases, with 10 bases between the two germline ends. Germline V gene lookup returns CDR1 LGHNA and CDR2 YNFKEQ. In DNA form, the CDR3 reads TGTGCCAGCAGCCACGAGCAGGGTAACACTGAAGCTTTCTTT. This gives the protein CASSHEQGNTEAFF.